The text below deals with one TCR beta chain. Its antigen remains unidentified. The CDR3 consists of 18 residues. Germline CDR1 GTSNPN, CDR2 SVGIG (reference sequence). Trimming removed 1 base from V and 3 bases from J; junction bases left unmatched: 14. This entry is derived from a study of cytomegalovirus exposure and HLA in healthy donors. Findings of the study overall: In a later analysis, most CMV-associated TCR beta chains appeared HLA-restricted.

Vbeta (60) and Jbeta (13) primers were used in the PCR. TCRdb's copy holds only in-frame clones and misses some; the assay was immunoSEQ multiplex PCR. The sample yields some 130,000 clones, approximately 80% seen once. The sequenced sample was PBMCs. This receptor was obtained from a man aged 25 to 40 in good health and CMV-seronegative. The V gene is TRBV30, the J gene TRBJ2-3; 9 bases fit TRBD1. Here the CDR3 reads CAWSGLVLGTGRTDTQYF. In DNA form, the CDR3 reads TGTGCCTGGAGTGGACTAGTATTGGGGACAGGGAGGACAGATACGCAGTATTTT. The full variable domain, in which reference TRBV30 and TRBJ2-3 provide the parts outside the CDR3, is SQTIHQWPATLVQPVGSPLSLECTVEGTSNPNLYWYRQAAGRGLQLLFYSVGIGQISSEVPQNLSASRPQDRQFILSSKKLLLSDSGFYLCAWSGLVLGTGRTDTQYFGPGTRLTVL.